This T cell receptor (beta chain) was captured in a study of T cells after yellow fever vaccination. TCRdb reanalysed the 5' RACE reads using MiXCR and keeps one entry per CDR3 protein. The sample carries around 300,000 distinct CDR3 sequences, 3.5% to 5% recorded once. Study observations and caveats: Post-booster samples contained most primary-vaccination clones (approximately 97% CD4, 88% CD8).

Concerning this clonotype itself: No antigen is known for it.

This receptor was taken from a man between 18 and 35 years old who received the YFV17D yellow fever vaccine. The material was PBMCs, obtained 15 days after the yellow fever booster vaccination.

The CDR3 here is CASSLVRLDTEAFF. The CDR3, as DNA: TGTGCCAGCAGCTTAGTACGGCTGGACACTGAAGCTTTCTTT. This chain connects TRBV7-9 to TRBJ1-1; D remains unclear. Germline CDR1 reads SEHNR; CDR2 reads FQNEAQ (reference sequence). V was shortened by 1 base and J by 3 bases, with 9 bases between the two germline ends. This CDR3 spans 14 amino acids.